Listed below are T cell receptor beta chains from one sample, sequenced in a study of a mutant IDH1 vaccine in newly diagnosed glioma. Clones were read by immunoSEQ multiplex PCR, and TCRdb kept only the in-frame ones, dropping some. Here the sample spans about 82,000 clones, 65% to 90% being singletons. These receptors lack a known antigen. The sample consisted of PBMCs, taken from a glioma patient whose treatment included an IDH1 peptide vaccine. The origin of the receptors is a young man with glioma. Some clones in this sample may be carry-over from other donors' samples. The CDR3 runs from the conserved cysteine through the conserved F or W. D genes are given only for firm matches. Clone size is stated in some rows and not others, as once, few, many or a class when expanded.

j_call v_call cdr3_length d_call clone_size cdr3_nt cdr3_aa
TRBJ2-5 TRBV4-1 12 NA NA TGCGCCAGCAGCTCCGGGGGAGAGACCCAGTACTTC CASSSGGETQYF
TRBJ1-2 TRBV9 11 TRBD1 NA TGTGCCAGCAGCTTCGACAGGGACGTTTCCTTC CASSFDRDVSF
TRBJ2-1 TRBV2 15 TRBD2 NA TGTGCCAGCAGCGTCGAAGCGGGAGGGAACAATGAGCAGTTCTTC CASSVEAGGNNEQFF
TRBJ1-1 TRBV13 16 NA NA TGTGCCAGCAGCTTCCTCCAAGGGGGAGGTTTGAAGCGAGCTTTCTTT CASSFLQGGGLKRAFF
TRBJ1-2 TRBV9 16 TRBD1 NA TGTGCCAGCAGCGCTTGGACAGGGGGCGTCATTTATGGCTACACCTTC CASSAWTGGVIYGYTF
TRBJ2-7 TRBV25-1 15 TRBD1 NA TGTGCCAGCAGTGAAGCAGGGACAGTCTCCTACGAGCAGTACTTC CASSEAGTVSYEQYF
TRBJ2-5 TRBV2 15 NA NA TGTGCCAGCAGCAAGGCAGCTACTAGGAGGGAGACCCAGTACTTC CASSKAATRRETQYF
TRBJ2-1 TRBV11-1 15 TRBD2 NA TGTGCCAGCAGCGAGACTAGCGGGGCCTACAATGAGCAGTTCTTC CASSETSGAYNEQFF
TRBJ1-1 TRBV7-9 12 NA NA TGTGCCAGCAGTAGGGGGGGCACTGAAGCTTTCTTT CASSRGGTEAFF
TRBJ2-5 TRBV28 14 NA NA TGTGCCAGCACCTCGGGACAATCTCAAGAGACCCAGTACTTC CASTSGQSQETQYF
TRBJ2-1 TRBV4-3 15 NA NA TGCGCCAGCAGCCCAGAGGACAGAAAGTACAATGAGCAGTTCTTC CASSPEDRKYNEQFF
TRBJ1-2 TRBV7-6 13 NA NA TGTGCCAGCAGCTGGGATTGGGTCTATGGCTACACCTTC CASSWDWVYGYTF
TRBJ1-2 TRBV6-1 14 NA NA TGTGCCAGCAGTGAGAAGTGGGTTGCCTATGGCTACACCTTC CASSEKWVAYGYTF
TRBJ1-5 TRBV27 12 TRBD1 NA TGTGCCAGCAGTTTGACAGGGAAGCTCCAGCATTTT CASSLTGKLQHF
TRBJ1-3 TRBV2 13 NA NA TGTGCCAGCAGTGCACGGACCCTGAACACCATATATTTT CASSARTLNTIYF
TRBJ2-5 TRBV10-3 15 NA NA TGTGCCATCAGTGGCGGATGGGGCCGGCGAGAGACCCAGTACTTC CAISGGWGRRETQYF
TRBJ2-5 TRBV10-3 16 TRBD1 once TGTGCCATCAGATCGGGGACAGGGAAGGAACAAGAGACCCAGTACTTC CAIRSGTGKEQETQYF
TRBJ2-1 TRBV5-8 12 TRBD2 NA TGTGCCAGCAGCTTGGGTAGCGGGATGCAGTTCTTC CASSLGSGMQFF
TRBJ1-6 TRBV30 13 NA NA TGTGCCTGGAGATGGGAGTTGGATTCACCCCTCCACTTT CAWRWELDSPLHF
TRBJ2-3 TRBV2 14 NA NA TGTGCCAGCAGGTCCCGACAGGCTCAAGATACGCAGTATTTT CASRSRQAQDTQYF
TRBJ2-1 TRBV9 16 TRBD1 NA TGTGCCAGCAGCGGTCAGGGACAGCTCTCCTACAATGAGCAGTTCTTC CASSGQGQLSYNEQFF
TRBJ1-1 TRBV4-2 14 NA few TGTGCCAGCAGCCAGGCAGGGCTGAACACTGAAGCTTTCTTT CASSQAGLNTEAFF
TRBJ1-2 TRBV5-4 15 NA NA TGTGCCAGCAGCCTAGGTTATTCAGGTTTTCGAGGCTACACCTTC CASSLGYSGFRGYTF
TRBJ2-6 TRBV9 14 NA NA TGTGCCAGCAGCGTAGTGTCTGGGGCCAACGTCCTGACTTTC CASSVVSGANVLTF
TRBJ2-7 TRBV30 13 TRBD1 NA TGTGCCTGGAGCCAGGGGGTCTCCTACGAGCAGTACTTC CAWSQGVSYEQYF
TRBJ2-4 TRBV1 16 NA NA TGCACCAGCAGCCAAGATGGGCGACTAGCCAAAAACATTCAGTACTTC CTSSQDGRLAKNIQYF
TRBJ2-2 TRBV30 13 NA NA TGTGCCTGGAGTCGTCTACAACCCGGGGAGCTGTTTTTT CAWSRLQPGELFF
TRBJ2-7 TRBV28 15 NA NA TGTGCCAGCAGCTCTTCCGGGACAAACACCTACGAGCAGTACTTC CASSSSGTNTYEQYF
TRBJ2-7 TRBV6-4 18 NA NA TGTGCCAGCAGTGACTCAAGGGACACCGTTCCCCACTCCTACGAGCAGTACTTC CASSDSRDTVPHSYEQYF
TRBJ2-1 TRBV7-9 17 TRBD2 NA TGTGCCAGCAGCCCGCCCCTGACTAGCGGGAGGGGGAATGAGCAGTTCTTC CASSPPLTSGRGNEQFF
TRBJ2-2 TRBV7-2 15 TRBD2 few TGTGCCAGCAAAGGACTAGCGGGTTACACCGGGGAGCTGTTTTTT CASKGLAGYTGELFF
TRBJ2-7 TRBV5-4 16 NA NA TGTGCCAGCAGCTTGGCCCAACAGGGCTTCTCCTACGAGCAGTACTTC CASSLAQQGFSYEQYF
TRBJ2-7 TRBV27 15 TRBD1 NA TGTGCCAGCAGTTCCTTCTTAGGGGACAGCTACGAGCAGTACTTC CASSSFLGDSYEQYF
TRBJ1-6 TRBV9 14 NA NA TGTGCCAGCAGCGTAAGGAGTTTTAATTCACCCCTCCACTTT CASSVRSFNSPLHF
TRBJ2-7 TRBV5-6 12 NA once TGTGCCAGCAGCTTACCCAGCGGCGAGCAGTACTTC CASSLPSGEQYF
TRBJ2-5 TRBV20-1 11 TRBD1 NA TGCAGTGCAAGACAGGGAGAGACCCAGTACTTC CSARQGETQYF
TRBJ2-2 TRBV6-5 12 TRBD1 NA TGTGCCAGCAGTTTGGACAGGGGGCTTCTGTTTTTT CASSLDRGLLFF
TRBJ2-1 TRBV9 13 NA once TGTGCCAGCAGCCTAGGGCGAGAGAATGAGCAGTTCTTC CASSLGRENEQFF
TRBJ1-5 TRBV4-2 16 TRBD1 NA TGTGCCAGCAGCCAAGTCGGGACAGGGTATAATCAGCCCCAGCATTTT CASSQVGTGYNQPQHF
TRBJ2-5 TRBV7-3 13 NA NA TGTGCCAGCAGCTTAACCCAGGAGGAGACCCAGTACTTC CASSLTQEETQYF
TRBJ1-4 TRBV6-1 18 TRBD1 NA TGTGCCAGCAGTGAAGTGGGGGCAGGGGGGCGACGTAATGAAAAACTGTTTTTT CASSEVGAGGRRNEKLFF
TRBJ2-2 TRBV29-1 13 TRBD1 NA TGCAGCGGGGGACAGCTCAACACCGGGGAGCTGTTTTTT CSGGQLNTGELFF
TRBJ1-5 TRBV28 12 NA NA TGTGCCAGCAGTTTAGCGGACCAGCCCCAGCATTTT CASSLADQPQHF
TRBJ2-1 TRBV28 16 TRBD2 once TGTGCCAGCAGCGCCCCCCTAGCGGGAGGGCGGAATGAGCAGTTCTTC CASSAPLAGGRNEQFF
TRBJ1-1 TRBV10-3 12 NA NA TGTGCCATCAGTGACGACGACAGGGAAGCTTTCTTT CAISDDDREAFF
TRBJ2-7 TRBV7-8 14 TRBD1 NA TGTGCCAGCAGCTTAAGGGACAGACCCTACGAGCAGTACTTC CASSLRDRPYEQYF
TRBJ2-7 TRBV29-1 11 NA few TGCAGCGTTGAAGATGGCAGGGAAGAGTACTTC CSVEDGREEYF
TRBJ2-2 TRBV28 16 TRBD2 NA TGTGCCAGCACCCTAAGCGGGAGGTTGAGCACCGGGGAGCTGTTTTTT CASTLSGRLSTGELFF
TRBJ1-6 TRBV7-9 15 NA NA TGTGCCAGCAGTGGGAGCTCTCGGCCTAAGGAACCCCTCCACTTT CASSGSSRPKEPLHF
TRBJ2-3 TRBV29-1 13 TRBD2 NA TGCAGCTCAAACGGGGGGGGCACAGATACGCAGTATTTT CSSNGGGTDTQYF
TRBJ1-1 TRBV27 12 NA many TGTGCCAGCAGTACCGGCGTATCTGAAGCTTTCTTT CASSTGVSEAFF
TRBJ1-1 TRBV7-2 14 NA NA TGTGCCAGCAGCGTCACAAGAGGAAACACTGAAGCTTTCTTT CASSVTRGNTEAFF
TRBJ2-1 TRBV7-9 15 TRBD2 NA TGTGCCAGCAGACCCGGGTCTAGCGGGGTTGGGGAGCAGTTCTTC CASRPGSSGVGEQFF
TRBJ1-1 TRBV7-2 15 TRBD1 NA TGTGCCAGCAGCTTAAGCAGGGGGCTTGGGACTGAAGCTTTCTTT CASSLSRGLGTEAFF
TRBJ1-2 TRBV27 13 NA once TGTGCCAGCAGTTCCTCAGGGTCAAGTGGCTACACCTTC CASSSSGSSGYTF
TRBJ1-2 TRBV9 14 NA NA TGTGCCAGCAGCGTAGTAGTCGGGGTAAATGGCTACACCTTC CASSVVVGVNGYTF
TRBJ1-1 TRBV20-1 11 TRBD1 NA TGCAGTGTTCAGGGGGACACTGAAGCTTTCTTT CSVQGDTEAFF
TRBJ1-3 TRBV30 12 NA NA TGTGCCTGGAAGGCTTCTGGAAACACCATATATTTT CAWKASGNTIYF
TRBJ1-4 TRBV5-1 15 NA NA TGCGCCAGCAGCTTGGCCTTCGGGGGCGATGAAAAACTGTTTTTT CASSLAFGGDEKLFF
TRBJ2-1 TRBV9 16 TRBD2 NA TGTGCCAGCAGCGGAACCGGGACTAGCGGCTACAATGAGCAGTTCTTC CASSGTGTSGYNEQFF